What follows describes a single T cell receptor (beta chain). Its antigen is not identified. The sample originates from a study of T-cell reconstitution after alpha-beta-depleted transplantation in children. Preparation of the TCRbeta library was carried out with unique molecular identifiers. Via MiXCR, TCRdb re-called the PCR reads, giving one row per CDR3 protein. The sample carries 700,000 or so distinct CDR3 sequences, about an eighth recorded once. Trimming took off 4 bases at V and 4 bases at J, with 19 bases between the two ends. The CDR3 spans 16 residues. Findings and caveats of the study: By about two months after transplant, alpha-beta T cells reportedly arose from several hundred graft clones that had expanded. For some patients, TCRbeta diversity was high at day 60 because of recipient T cells and thymic progenitors that survived.

The chain joins TRBV12-3 or TRBV12-4 to TRBJ2-5; D might be TRBD2 (6 bases). The origin of this receptor is a girl aged 2 to 9 with congenital amegakaryocytic thrombocytopenia, due to receive a stem cell transplant. The source material was PBMCs, sampled before TCRalphabeta/CD19-depleted stem cell transplant. CDR3 in DNA: TGTGCCAGCAGTTCCTTACCGGGACTTGGGCCAGAGACCCAGTACTTC. This sequence encodes CASSSLPGLGPETQYF.